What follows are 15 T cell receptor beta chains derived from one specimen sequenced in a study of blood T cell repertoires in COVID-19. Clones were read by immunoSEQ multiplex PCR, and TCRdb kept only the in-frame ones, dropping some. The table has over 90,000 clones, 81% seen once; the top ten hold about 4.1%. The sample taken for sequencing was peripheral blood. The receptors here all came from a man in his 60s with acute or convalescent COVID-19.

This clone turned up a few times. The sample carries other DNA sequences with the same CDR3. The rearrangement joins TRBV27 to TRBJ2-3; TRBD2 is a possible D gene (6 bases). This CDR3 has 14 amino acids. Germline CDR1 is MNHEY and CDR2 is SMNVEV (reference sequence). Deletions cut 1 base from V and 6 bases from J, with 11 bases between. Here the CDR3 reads CASSLWGVPDTQYF. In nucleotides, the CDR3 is TGTGCCAGCAGTTTATGGGGGGTTCCTGATACGCAGTATTTT.

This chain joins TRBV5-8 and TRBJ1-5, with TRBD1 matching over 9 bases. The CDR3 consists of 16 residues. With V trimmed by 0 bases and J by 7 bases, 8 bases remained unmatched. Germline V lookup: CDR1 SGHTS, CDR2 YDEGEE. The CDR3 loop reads CASSLGLKGQGQPQHF. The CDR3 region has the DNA TGTGCCAGCAGCTTGGGTCTTAAGGGACAGGGACAGCCCCAGCATTTT.

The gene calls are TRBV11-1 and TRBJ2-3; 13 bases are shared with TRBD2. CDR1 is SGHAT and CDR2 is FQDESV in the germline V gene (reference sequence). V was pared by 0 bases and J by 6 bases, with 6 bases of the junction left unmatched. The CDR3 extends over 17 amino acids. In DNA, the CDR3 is TGTGCCAGCAGCTTAGCCCGAGGACTAGCGGGAGTGGATACGCAGTATTTT. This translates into CASSLARGLAGVDTQYF.

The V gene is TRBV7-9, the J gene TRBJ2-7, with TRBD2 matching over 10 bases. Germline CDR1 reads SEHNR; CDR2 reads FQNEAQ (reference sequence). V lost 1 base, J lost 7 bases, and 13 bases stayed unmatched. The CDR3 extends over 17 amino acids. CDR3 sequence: CASSLDWASGRASEQYF. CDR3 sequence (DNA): TGTGCCAGCAGCTTAGACTGGGCGAGCGGGAGGGCCTCTGAGCAGTACTTC.

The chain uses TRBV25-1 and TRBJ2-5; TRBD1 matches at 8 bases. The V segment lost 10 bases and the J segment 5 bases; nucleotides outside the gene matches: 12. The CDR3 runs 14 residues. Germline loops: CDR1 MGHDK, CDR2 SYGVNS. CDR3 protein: CATEQPGGLETQYF. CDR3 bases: TGTGCCACCGAGCAACCAGGGGGCTTGGAGACCCAGTACTTC.

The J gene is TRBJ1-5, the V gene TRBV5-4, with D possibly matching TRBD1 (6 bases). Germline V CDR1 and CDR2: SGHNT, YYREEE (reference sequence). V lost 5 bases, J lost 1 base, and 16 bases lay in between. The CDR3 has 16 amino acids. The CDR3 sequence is CASRDGGATSNQPQHF. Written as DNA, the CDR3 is TGTGCCAGCAGGGATGGGGGCGCGACCAGCAATCAGCCCCAGCATTTT. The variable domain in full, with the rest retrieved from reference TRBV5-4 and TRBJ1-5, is ETGVTQSPTHLIKTRGQQVTLRCSSQSGHNTVSWYQQALGQGPQFIFQYYREEENGRGNFPPRFSGLQFPNYSSELNVNALELDDSALYLCASRDGGATSNQPQHFGDGTRLSIL.

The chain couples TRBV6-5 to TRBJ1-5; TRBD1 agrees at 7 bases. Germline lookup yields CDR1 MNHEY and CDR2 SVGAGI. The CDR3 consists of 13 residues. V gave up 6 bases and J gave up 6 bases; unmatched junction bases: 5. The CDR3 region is CASSEGAGQPQHF. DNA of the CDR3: TGTGCCAGCAGCGAGGGGGCAGGTCAGCCCCAGCATTTT.

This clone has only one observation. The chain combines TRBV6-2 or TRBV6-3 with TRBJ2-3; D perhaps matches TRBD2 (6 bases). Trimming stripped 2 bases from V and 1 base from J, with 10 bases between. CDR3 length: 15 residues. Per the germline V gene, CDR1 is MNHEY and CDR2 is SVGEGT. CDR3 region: CASSYRGGGTDTQYF. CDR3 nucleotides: TGTGCCAGCAGTTACCGCGGAGGGGGCACAGATACGCAGTATTTT.

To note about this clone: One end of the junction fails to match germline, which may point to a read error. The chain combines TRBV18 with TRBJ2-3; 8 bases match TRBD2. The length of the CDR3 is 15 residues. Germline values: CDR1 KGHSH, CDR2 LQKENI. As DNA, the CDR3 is TGTGCCAGCTCACCGGGCAGCGGGAGACCCCCCGCCGGGGGGTTT. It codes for CASSPGSGRPPAGGF.

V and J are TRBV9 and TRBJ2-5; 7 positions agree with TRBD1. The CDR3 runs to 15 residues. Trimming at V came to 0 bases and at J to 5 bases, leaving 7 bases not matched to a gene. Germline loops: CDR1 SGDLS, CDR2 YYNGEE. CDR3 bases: TGTGCCAGCAGCGTAGGGACAGGCCCCGGGGAGACCCAGTACTTC. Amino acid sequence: CASSVGTGPGETQYF.

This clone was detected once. The CDR3 DNA reads TGTGCCAGCAGCTTATCTGGCCCCCCCGGGATGGGCTACACCTTC. As protein: CASSLSGPPGMGYTF. The chain links TRBV7-9 to TRBJ1-2; D gene ambiguous. This CDR3 has 15 amino acids. The germline V gene encodes CDR1 SEHNR and CDR2 FQNEAQ (reference sequence). V lost 2 bases to trimming and J lost 8 bases, with 18 bases between them.

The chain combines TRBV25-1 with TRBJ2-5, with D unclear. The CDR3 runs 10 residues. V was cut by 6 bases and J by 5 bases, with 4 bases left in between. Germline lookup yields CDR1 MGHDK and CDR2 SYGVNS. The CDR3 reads CASRRETQYF. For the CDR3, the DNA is TGTGCCAGCAGGAGGGAGACCCAGTACTTC.

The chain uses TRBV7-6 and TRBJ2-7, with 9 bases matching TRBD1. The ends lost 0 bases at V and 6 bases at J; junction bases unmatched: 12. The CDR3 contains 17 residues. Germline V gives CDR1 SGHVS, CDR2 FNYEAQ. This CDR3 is CASSLALGQGAASEQYF. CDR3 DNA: TGTGCCAGCAGCTTAGCGCTGGGACAGGGAGCGGCATCCGAGCAGTACTTC.

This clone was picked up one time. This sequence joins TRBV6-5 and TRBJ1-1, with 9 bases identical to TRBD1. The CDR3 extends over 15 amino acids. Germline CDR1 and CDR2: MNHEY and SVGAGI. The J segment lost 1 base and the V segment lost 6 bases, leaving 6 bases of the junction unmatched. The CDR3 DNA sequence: TGTGCCAGCAGCACTCCGACAGGGGGGAACACTGAAGCTTTCTTT. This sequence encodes CASSTPTGGNTEAFF.

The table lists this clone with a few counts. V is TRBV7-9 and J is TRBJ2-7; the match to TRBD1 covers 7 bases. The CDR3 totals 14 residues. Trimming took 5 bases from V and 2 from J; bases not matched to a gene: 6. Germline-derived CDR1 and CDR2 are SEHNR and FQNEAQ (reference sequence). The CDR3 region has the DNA TGTGCCAGCAGCCCCCGAAGGGGGCCCTACGAGCAGTACTTC. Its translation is CASSPRRGPYEQYF.